The rows below give T cell receptor beta chains drawn from one sample of a study of regulatory T cells in long-lasting Graves disease. TCRdb re-analysed the multiplex PCR reads in MiXCR, keeping a single row per CDR3 protein. The table has 250,000 to 400,000 distinct CDR3 sequences, 15% to 20% seen once; the top ten hold 35% to 45%. Source: peripheral blood mononuclear cells (PBMCs), taken at new diagnosis, from a patient treated with antithyroid drugs. The receptors shown here come from a female donor with Graves disease. Each CDR3 is given with its conserved first and last residue. Fields, in order: V gene, D gene, J gene, clone size, CDR3 protein, CDR3 DNA. The D gene is left open where the match is weak. Not all rows give a size; the values are once, few, many and, for expanded clones, a class.

v_call: TRBV30; d_call: NA; j_call: TRBJ2-3; clone_size: many; cdr3_aa: CAWSPSTDTQYF; cdr3_nt: TGTGCCTGGAGCCCCAGCACAGATACGCAGTATTTT
v_call: TRBV28; d_call: NA; j_call: TRBJ1-5; clone_size: NA; cdr3_aa: CASSEWGRSLSNQPQHF; cdr3_nt: TGTGCCAGCAGTGAATGGGGGCGCTCACTGAGCAATCAGCCCCAGCATTTT
v_call: TRBV19; d_call: NA; j_call: TRBJ2-2; clone_size: few; cdr3_aa: CASSIPGSYLSNNTGELFF; cdr3_nt: TGTGCCAGTAGCATACCGGGATCCTACCTCTCAAACAACACCGGGGAGCTGTTTTTT
v_call: TRBV11-3; d_call: NA; j_call: TRBJ2-1; clone_size: many; cdr3_aa: CASSLGALRGEQFF; cdr3_nt: TGTGCCAGCAGCTTAGGGGCCCTCCGGGGTGAGCAGTTCTTC
v_call: TRBV5-1; d_call: TRBD2; j_call: TRBJ2-7; clone_size: many; cdr3_aa: CASTPLLAGVYEQYF; cdr3_nt: TGCGCCAGCACCCCCCTCCTAGCGGGAGTGTACGAGCAGTACTTC
v_call: TRBV2; d_call: NA; j_call: TRBJ1-1; clone_size: many; cdr3_aa: CASSAGEVGTEAFF; cdr3_nt: TGTGCCAGCAGTGCCGGGGAGGTGGGCACTGAAGCTTTCTTT
v_call: TRBV6-1; d_call: NA; j_call: TRBJ1-3; clone_size: NA; cdr3_aa: CASSPDRNSGNTIYF; cdr3_nt: TGTGCCAGCAGTCCAGACAGGAACTCTGGAAACACCATATATTTT
v_call: TRBV12-3/TRBV12-4; d_call: TRBD1; j_call: TRBJ2-5; clone_size: many; cdr3_aa: CASSPGTAQETQYF; cdr3_nt: TGTGCCAGCAGCCCCGGGACAGCACAAGAGACCCAGTACTTC
v_call: TRBV24-1; d_call: TRBD2; j_call: TRBJ2-1; clone_size: NA; cdr3_aa: CATSDPSSGPYNEQFF; cdr3_nt: TGTGCCACCAGTGATCCATCTAGCGGTCCCTACAATGAGCAGTTCTTC
v_call: TRBV29-1; d_call: TRBD1; j_call: TRBJ2-1; clone_size: many; cdr3_aa: CSVPDRGLVDEQFF; cdr3_nt: TGCAGCGTCCCGGACAGGGGGCTCGTGGATGAGCAGTTCTTC
v_call: TRBV18; d_call: NA; j_call: TRBJ2-5; clone_size: many; cdr3_aa: CASSPGLSQETQYF; cdr3_nt: TGTGCCAGCTCACCGGGTTTGTCCCAAGAGACCCAGTACTTC
v_call: TRBV7-2; d_call: TRBD2; j_call: TRBJ2-1; clone_size: many; cdr3_aa: CASSLASRTSGRFNEQFF; cdr3_nt: TGTGCCAGCAGCTTAGCGTCGCGTACTAGCGGGAGATTCAATGAGCAGTTCTTC
v_call: TRBV6-2/TRBV6-3; d_call: TRBD1; j_call: TRBJ2-7; clone_size: many; cdr3_aa: CASSPDRGGYEQYF; cdr3_nt: TGTGCCAGCAGTCCGGACAGGGGTGGCTACGAGCAGTACTTC
v_call: TRBV28; d_call: TRBD1; j_call: TRBJ1-5; clone_size: many; cdr3_aa: CAISTGGYSNQPQHF; cdr3_nt: TGTGCCATTAGTACAGGGGGTTATAGCAATCAGCCCCAGCATTTT
v_call: TRBV6-1; d_call: NA; j_call: TRBJ2-1; clone_size: few; cdr3_aa: CASTDPLASNEQFF; cdr3_nt: TGTGCCAGCACCGACCCTTTAGCGTCCAATGAGCAGTTCTTC
v_call: TRBV6-1; d_call: NA; j_call: TRBJ1-1; clone_size: many; cdr3_aa: CASSEARGNTEAFF; cdr3_nt: TGTGCCAGCAGTGAAGCACGAGGGAACACTGAAGCTTTCTTT
v_call: TRBV4-1; d_call: NA; j_call: TRBJ2-1; clone_size: NA; cdr3_aa: CASSQSRRLRGEQFF; cdr3_nt: TGCGCCAGCAGCCAAAGCCGGAGGCTTAGGGGTGAGCAGTTCTTC
v_call: TRBV28; d_call: TRBD2; j_call: TRBJ2-7; clone_size: NA; cdr3_aa: CASSLSSGSRSYEQYF; cdr3_nt: TGTGCCAGCAGTTTATCTAGCGGGAGTAGGTCCTACGAGCAGTACTTC